These T cell receptor beta chains were read from a single sample in a study of circulating CD8 cells and anti-PD-1 response in melanoma. TCRdb reprocessed the reads via MiXCR and lists one record per CDR3 protein. The table has approximately 150 distinct CDR3 sequences, less than 20% seen once. The starting material was CD8+ T cells from PBMCs, obtained at baseline or after one month of anti-PD-1 therapy (not recorded which). The origin of the receptors is a human donor with melanoma. Both conserved end residues are part of each CDR3. The D gene is left open where the match is weak. Some rows mark clone size as missing; the rest say once, few, many or name a class of expanded clone.

>large|TRBJ2-7|TRBV11-2|TRBD1|15
CASRPIDRGDNEQYF
TGTGCCAGCAGACCCATAGACAGGGGGGACAACGAGCAGTACTTC
>large|TRBJ2-7|TRBV2|TRBD1|14
CASSRDRDSYEQYF
TGTGCCAGCAGCCGGGACAGGGACTCCTACGAGCAGTACTTC
>few|TRBJ2-1|TRBV19|NA|15
CASSKASLGYNEQFF
TGTGCCAGTAGTAAGGCGTCGCTGGGGTACAATGAGCAGTTCTTC
>large|TRBJ2-5|TRBV18|NA|18
CASSPPVGTGVFQETQYF
TGTGCCAGCTCACCACCAGTCGGGACCGGGGTCTTTCAAGAGACCCAGTACTTC
>medium-sized|TRBJ2-5|TRBV20-1|NA|15
CSAEKTRWGRETQYF
TGCAGTGCGGAAAAGACTAGGTGGGGACGAGAGACCCAGTACTTC
>large|TRBJ2-5|TRBV24-1|TRBD2|16
CATSEIPTSGMETQYF
TGTGCCACCAGTGAAATCCCCACTAGCGGGATGGAGACCCAGTACTTC
>hyperexpanded|TRBJ2-2|TRBV6-6|NA|16
CASGQDFWPNTGELFF
TGTGCCAGCGGACAAGATTTTTGGCCGAACACCGGGGAGCTGTTTTTT
>large|TRBJ2-5|TRBV27|TRBD2|15
CASSSTPGGFVTQYF
TGTGCCAGCAGTTCGACTCCGGGGGGGTTTGTGACCCAGTACTTC
>large|TRBJ2-3|TRBV7-3|NA|15
CASSRLAKGTDTQYF
TGTGCCAGCAGCCGGCTAGCGAAGGGCACAGATACGCAGTATTTT
>medium-sized|TRBJ2-1|TRBV28|TRBD2|18
CASGPRLAALESYNEQFF
TGTGCCAGCGGGCCCAGACTAGCGGCACTGGAGTCCTACAATGAGCAGTTCTTC
>medium-sized|TRBJ2-1|TRBV5-1|NA|16
CASSFTTGPSYNEQFF
TGCGCCAGCAGCTTTACCACGGGTCCCTCCTACAATGAGCAGTTCTTC
>large|TRBJ2-2|TRBV28|TRBD1|13
CASSNRGTGELFF
TGTGCCAGCAGTAACAGGGGAACCGGGGAGCTGTTTTTT
>large|TRBJ2-3|TRBV29-1|TRBD2|20
CSVEDIVLAGGLGSTDTQYF
TGCAGCGTTGAAGATATCGTGCTAGCGGGAGGCCTCGGGAGCACAGATACGCAGTATTTT
>medium-sized|TRBJ2-2|TRBV6-4|NA|14
CASSDGTNTGELFF
TGTGCCAGCAGTGACGGGACAAACACCGGGGAGCTGTTTTTT
>medium-sized|TRBJ2-2|TRBV20-1|TRBD2|16
CSARDPASGDTGELFF
TGCAGTGCTAGAGATCCGGCTAGCGGAGACACCGGGGAGCTGTTTTTT
>medium-sized|TRBJ1-3|TRBV20-1|NA|15
CSARDSGKSGNTIYF
TGCAGTGCTAGAGATTCGGGGAAATCTGGAAACACCATATATTTT
>NA|TRBJ2-7|TRBV28|NA|16
CASSLSGASGLYEQYF
TGTGCCAGCAGTTTGTCGGGGGCCTCGGGGCTCTACGAGCAGTACTTC
>hyperexpanded|TRBJ1-1|TRBV28|NA|14
CASTLRGYYPEAFF
TGTGCCAGCACGCTTCGGGGGTACTACCCTGAAGCTTTCTTT
>medium-sized|TRBJ2-1|TRBV9|NA|13
CASSPRGGGGQFF
TGTGCCAGCAGCCCTCGGGGCGGGGGCGGGCAGTTCTTC
>hyperexpanded|TRBJ2-2|TRBV7-3|NA|15
CASSRLARGTGELFF
TGTGCCAGCAGCCGGCTAGCGAGAGGCACCGGGGAGCTGTTTTTT
>NA|TRBJ2-7|TRBV23-1|NA|14
CASSPQREDYEQYF
TGCGCCAGCAGTCCTCAACGGGAAGACTACGAGCAGTACTTC
>medium-sized|TRBJ2-7|TRBV27|NA|13
CASSLQGSYEQYF
TGTGCCAGCAGTTTACAGGGTTCCTACGAGCAGTACTTC
>few|TRBJ2-1|TRBV24-1|NA|13
CATSDLRGGEQFF
TGTGCCACCAGTGATTTGCGGGGAGGTGAGCAGTTCTTC
>medium-sized|TRBJ1-1|TRBV6-4|NA|14
CASSDSGENTEAFF
TGTGCCAGCAGTGACTCGGGAGAGAACACTGAAGCTTTCTTT
>medium-sized|TRBJ2-3|TRBV7-2|TRBD2|17
CASSLDPSGSLTDTQYF
TGTGCCAGCAGCTTAGATCCTAGCGGGAGTTTAACAGATACGCAGTATTTT
>hyperexpanded|TRBJ2-4|TRBV5-4|NA|16
CASSSRDYLAKNIQYF
TGTGCCAGCAGCTCCCGGGATTACCTAGCCAAAAACATTCAGTACTTC
>medium-sized|TRBJ2-3|TRBV4-1|NA|17
CASSQDRGRGKRDTQYF
TGCGCCAGCAGCCAAGATCGTGGCAGGGGAAAAAGGGATACGCAGTATTTT